Presented here are 2 T cell receptor beta chains from one specimen sequenced in a study of PD-1 blockade in classical Hodgkin lymphoma. Produced via immunoSEQ multiplex PCR; TCRdb's table is partial and in-frame only. The data hold approximately 27,000 clones, with 65% to 90% observed a single time. Relapse after autologous stem cell transplantation occurred in every patient, and brentuximab vedotin exposure varied. The specimen was peripheral blood mononuclear cells (PBMCs), collected at baseline. The receptor set was obtained from a human donor with classical Hodgkin lymphoma.

The chain uses TRBV6-5 and TRBJ2-4; a possible D gene is TRBD1 (6 bases). The V gene's germline CDR1 is MNHEY and CDR2 SVGAGI. The V gene lost 7 bases and the J gene lost 5 bases, with 18 bases spanning the gap. The CDR3 spans 15 residues. CDR3 sequence: CASKTSTGRENIQYF. CDR3 nucleotides: TGTGCCAGCAAGACCTCGACAGGACGCGAAAACATTCAGTACTTC.

The chain is built from TRBV5-4 and TRBJ2-3, with TRBD1 as a possible D gene (5 bases). Per the germline V gene, CDR1 is SGHNT and CDR2 is YYREEE (reference sequence). V lost 3 bases and J 0 bases, leaving 14 bases between the germline ends. The CDR3 totals 16 residues. The CDR3 nucleotides are TGTGCCAGCAGCTATAATTGGGGCTCTAGCACAGATACGCAGTATTTT. Its translation is CASSYNWGSSTDTQYF.